This T cell receptor beta chain was recorded in a study of beta chain features in type 1 diabetes. Study-level findings and limits: Type 1 diabetes patients had TCRB CDR3s that were shorter (moderately but significantly so) in all four CD4+ subsets.

cDNA synthesis used the whole RNA isolate, giving expressed TCRB sequences. Clones were read by immunoSEQ multiplex PCR, and TCRdb kept only the in-frame ones, dropping some. The sample holds 640,000 or so clones, about 14% seen once. For this clone: Antigen specificity is unknown.

The germline V gene has CDR1 SGHTA and CDR2 FQGNSA. V was cut by 1 base and J by 1 base, with 7 bases left in between. This CDR3 contains 14 residues. The genes are TRBV7-2 and TRBJ1-1, with D perhaps matching TRBD1 (5 bases). This sequence originates from a man aged 18 to 29 with type 1 diabetes. Sequenced sample: naive CD4+ T cells from blood. The chain's CDR3 is CASSLDRRNTEAFF. CDR3 in DNA: TGTGCCAGCAGCTTAGACAGGAGGAACACTGAAGCTTTCTTT.